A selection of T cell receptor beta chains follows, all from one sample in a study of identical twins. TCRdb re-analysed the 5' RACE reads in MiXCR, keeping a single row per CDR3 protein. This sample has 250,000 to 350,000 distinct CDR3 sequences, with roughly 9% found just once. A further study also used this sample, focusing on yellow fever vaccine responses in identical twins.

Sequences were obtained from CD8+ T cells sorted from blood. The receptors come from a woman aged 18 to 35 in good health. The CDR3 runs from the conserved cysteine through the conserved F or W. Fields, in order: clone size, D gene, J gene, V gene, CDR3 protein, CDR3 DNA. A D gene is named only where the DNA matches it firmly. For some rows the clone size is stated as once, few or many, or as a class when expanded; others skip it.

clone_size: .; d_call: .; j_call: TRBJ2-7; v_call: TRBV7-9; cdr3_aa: CASSSPQGTYEQYF; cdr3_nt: TGTGCCAGCAGCTCCCCCCAGGGAACCTACGAGCAGTACTTC
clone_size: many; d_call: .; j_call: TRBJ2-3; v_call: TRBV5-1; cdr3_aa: CASSSAPGSTDTQYF; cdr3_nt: TGCGCCAGCAGCTCTGCTCCCGGGAGCACAGATACGCAGTATTTT
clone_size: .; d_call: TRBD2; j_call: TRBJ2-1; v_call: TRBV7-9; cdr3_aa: CASSSSTSAPSYNEQFF; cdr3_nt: TGTGCCAGCAGCTCTTCAACTAGCGCTCCCTCCTACAATGAGCAGTTCTTC
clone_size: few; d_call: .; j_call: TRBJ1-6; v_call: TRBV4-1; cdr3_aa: CASSQEGLASPLHF; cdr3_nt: TGCGCCAGCAGCCAGGAAGGACTGGCCTCACCCCTCCACTTT
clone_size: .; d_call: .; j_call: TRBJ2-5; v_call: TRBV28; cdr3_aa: CASRPSRGDEETQYF; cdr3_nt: TGTGCCAGCAGACCATCCAGGGGCGATGAAGAGACCCAGTACTTC
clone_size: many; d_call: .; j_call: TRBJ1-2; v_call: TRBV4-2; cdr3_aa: CASTPDGYGYTF; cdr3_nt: TGTGCCAGCACCCCAGACGGCTATGGCTACACCTTC
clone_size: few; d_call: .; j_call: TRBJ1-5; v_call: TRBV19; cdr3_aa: CASSLGGYRYQPQHF; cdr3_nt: TGTGCCAGTAGCCTGGGGGGATACCGATATCAGCCCCAGCATTTT
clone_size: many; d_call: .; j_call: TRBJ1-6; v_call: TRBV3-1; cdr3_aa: CASSQEGPKRNSPLHF; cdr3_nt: TGTGCCAGCAGCCAAGAAGGCCCCAAGAGGAATTCACCCCTCCACTTT
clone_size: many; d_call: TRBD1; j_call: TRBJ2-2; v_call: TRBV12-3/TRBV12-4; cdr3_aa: CASSDRVAGELFF; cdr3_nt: TGTGCCAGCAGTGACAGGGTCGCCGGGGAGCTGTTTTTT
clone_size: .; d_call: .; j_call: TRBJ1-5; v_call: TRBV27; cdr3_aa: CASSGPGFSNQPQHF; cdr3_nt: TGTGCCAGCAGTGGCCCGGGGTTTAGCAATCAGCCCCAGCATTTT
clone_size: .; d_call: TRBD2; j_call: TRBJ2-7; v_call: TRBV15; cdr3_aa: CATSRDRGLVYEQYF; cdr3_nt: TGTGCCACCAGCAGAGATCGCGGACTAGTCTACGAGCAGTACTTC
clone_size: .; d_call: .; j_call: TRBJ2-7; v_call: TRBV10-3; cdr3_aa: CAISEPPRTQYF; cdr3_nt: TGTGCCATCAGTGAGCCACCCCGGACGCAGTACTTC
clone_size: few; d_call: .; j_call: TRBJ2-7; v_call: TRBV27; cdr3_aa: CASSLSIGYEQYF; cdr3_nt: TGTGCCAGCAGTTTATCGATAGGCTACGAGCAGTACTTC
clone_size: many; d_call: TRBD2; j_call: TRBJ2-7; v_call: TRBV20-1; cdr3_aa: CSARGSSGSGYEQYF; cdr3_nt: TGCAGTGCTAGAGGGAGTAGCGGGAGCGGCTACGAGCAGTACTTC
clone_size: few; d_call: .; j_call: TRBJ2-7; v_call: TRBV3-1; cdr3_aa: CASSQDPGRYEQYF; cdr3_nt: TGTGCCAGCAGCCAAGACCCGGGGAGGTACGAGCAGTACTTC
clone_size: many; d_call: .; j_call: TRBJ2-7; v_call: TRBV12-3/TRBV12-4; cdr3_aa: CASSLGRTYEQYF; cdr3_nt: TGTGCCAGCAGTTTGGGCAGAACCTACGAGCAGTACTTC
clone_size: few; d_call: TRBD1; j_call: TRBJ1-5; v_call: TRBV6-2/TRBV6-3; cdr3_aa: CASSGWTGGLNQPQHF; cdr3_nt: TGTGCCAGCAGTGGCTGGACAGGGGGCTTGAATCAGCCCCAGCATTTT
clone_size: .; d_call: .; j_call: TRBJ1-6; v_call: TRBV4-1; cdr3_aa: CASSQEAGNYNSPLHF; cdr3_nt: TGCGCCAGCAGCCAAGAGGCGGGTAACTATAATTCACCCCTCCACTTT
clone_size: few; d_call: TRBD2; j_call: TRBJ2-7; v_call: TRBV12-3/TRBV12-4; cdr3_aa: CASSLVVLAGGPYEQYF; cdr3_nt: TGTGCCAGCAGTTTAGTAGTCCTAGCGGGGGGTCCGTACGAGCAGTACTTC
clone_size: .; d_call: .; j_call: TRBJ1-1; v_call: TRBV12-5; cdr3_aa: CASGDSRGRGMNTEAFF; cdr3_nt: TGTGCTAGTGGCGATTCAAGGGGGAGGGGCATGAACACTGAAGCTTTCTTT
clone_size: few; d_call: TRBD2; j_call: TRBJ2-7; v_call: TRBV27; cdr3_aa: CASSLSAGGPSYEQYF; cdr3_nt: TGTGCCAGCAGTCTCTCAGCGGGAGGGCCCTCCTACGAGCAGTACTTC
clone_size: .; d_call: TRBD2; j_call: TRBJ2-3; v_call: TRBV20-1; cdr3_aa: CSARDAAGAWASGFTDTQYF; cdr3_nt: TGCAGTGCTAGAGATGCCGCCGGCGCCTGGGCTAGCGGATTCACAGATACGCAGTATTTT
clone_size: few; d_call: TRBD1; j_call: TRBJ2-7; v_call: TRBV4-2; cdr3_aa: CASSPGQGKDEQYF; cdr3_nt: TGTGCCAGCAGCCCCGGACAGGGGAAAGACGAGCAGTACTTC
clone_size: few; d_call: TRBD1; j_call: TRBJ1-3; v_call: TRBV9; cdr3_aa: CASEDRVNTIYF; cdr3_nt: TGTGCCAGCGAAGACAGGGTAAACACCATATATTTT
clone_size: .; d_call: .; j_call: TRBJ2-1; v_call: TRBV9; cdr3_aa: CASSVAAGPRNEQFF; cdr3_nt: TGTGCCAGCAGCGTAGCGGCAGGGCCAAGGAATGAGCAGTTCTTC
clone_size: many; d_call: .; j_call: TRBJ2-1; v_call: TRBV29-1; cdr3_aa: CSVELRHSLHIDEQFF; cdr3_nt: TGCAGCGTAGAACTCCGACACTCACTACACATCGATGAGCAGTTCTTC
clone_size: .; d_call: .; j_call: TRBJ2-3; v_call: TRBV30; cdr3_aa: CAWTRGLATDTQYF; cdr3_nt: TGTGCCTGGACCAGAGGTCTAGCCACAGATACGCAGTATTTT
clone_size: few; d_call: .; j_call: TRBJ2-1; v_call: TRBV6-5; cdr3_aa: CASSYKSTSSQFF; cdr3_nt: TGTGCCAGCAGTTACAAGTCGACATCTTCGCAGTTCTTC
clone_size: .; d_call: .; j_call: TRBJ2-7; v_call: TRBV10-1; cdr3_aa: CASSESNRYEQYF; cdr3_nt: TGCGCCAGCAGTGAGTCTAACCGCTACGAGCAGTACTTC
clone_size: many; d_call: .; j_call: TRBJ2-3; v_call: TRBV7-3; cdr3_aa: CASSRSIPPTDTQYF; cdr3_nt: TGTGCCAGCAGCCGGTCTATTCCACCGACAGATACGCAGTATTTT
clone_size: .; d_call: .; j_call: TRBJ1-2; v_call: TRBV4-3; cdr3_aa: CASSQVSSAGLINYGYTF; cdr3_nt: TGCGCCAGCAGCCAAGTCTCATCCGCAGGACTGATAAACTATGGCTACACCTTC
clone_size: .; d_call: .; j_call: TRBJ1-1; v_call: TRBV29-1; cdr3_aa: CSVAGPSNTEAFF; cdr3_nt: TGCAGCGTTGCCGGGCCGTCGAACACTGAAGCTTTCTTT
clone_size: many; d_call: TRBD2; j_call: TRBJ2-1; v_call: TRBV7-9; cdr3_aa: CASILSLAGDHNEQFF; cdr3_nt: TGTGCCAGCATCCTTAGTCTAGCGGGGGACCACAATGAGCAGTTCTTC
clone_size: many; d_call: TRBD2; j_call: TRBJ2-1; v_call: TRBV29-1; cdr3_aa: CSVVAMSSSGRPEQFF; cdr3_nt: TGCAGCGTTGTCGCGATGTCGTCTAGCGGGAGGCCGGAGCAGTTCTTC
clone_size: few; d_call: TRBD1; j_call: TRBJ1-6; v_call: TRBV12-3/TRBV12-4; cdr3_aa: CASTLGGVNSPLHF; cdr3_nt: TGTGCCAGCACCTTAGGGGGCGTTAATTCACCCCTCCACTTT
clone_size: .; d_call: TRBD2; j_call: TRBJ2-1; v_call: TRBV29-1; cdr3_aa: CSVEGGSSGRAREQFF; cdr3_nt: TGCAGCGTTGAAGGCGGGAGCTCGGGAAGAGCTCGTGAGCAGTTCTTC
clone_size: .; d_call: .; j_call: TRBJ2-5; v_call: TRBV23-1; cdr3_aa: CASSQRQSQETQYF; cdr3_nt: TGCGCCAGCAGTCAAAGACAGTCCCAAGAGACCCAGTACTTC
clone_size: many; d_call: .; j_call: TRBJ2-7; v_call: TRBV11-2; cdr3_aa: CASSPLIDSAAQRGMFYEQYF; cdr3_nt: TGTGCCAGCAGCCCACTAATAGACAGTGCCGCTCAGCGCGGGATGTTCTACGAGCAGTACTTC
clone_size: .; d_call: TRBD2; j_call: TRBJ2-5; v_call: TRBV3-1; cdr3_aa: CASSEAGGETQYF; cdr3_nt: TGTGCCAGCAGTGAAGCGGGGGGAGAGACCCAGTACTTC
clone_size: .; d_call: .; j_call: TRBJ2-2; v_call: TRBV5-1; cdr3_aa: CASSSKPEAGELFF; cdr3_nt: TGCGCCAGCAGCTCTAAGCCAGAGGCCGGGGAGCTGTTTTTT